Sequencing of this T cell receptor beta chain was carried out in a study of OX40 agonist ivuxolimab in advanced cancers. About the research overall: Melanoma, hepatocellular carcinoma, head and neck or renal cell cancer occurred in dose-escalation patients. Patients achieving partial responses numbered three: one hepatocellular carcinoma case and two cutaneous melanoma cases.

The table lists this clone with a count of one. The antigen is unknown. Regarding the study as a whole: The 0.1-3.0 mg/kg partial responders had among the lowest clonal expansion.

CDR1 is SGHTA and CDR2 is FQGNSA in the germline V gene. V lost 1 base, J lost 6 bases, and 9 bases lay in between. The CDR3 has 13 amino acids. Profiled with immunoSEQ multiplex PCR; TCRdb holds only in-frame clones, not every one. The sample shows tens of thousands of clones, about 91% of them seen only once. This chain links TRBV7-2 with TRBJ1-2; the D is unclear. Sequences were derived from CD4+ or CD8+ T cells sorted from blood, sampled in a trial of the OX40 agonist ivuxolimab. The receptor was isolated from an adult with an advanced solid tumor such as melanoma, head and neck, liver or kidney cancer. CDR3 residues: CASSLEVPNGYTF. CDR3 DNA: TGTGCCAGCAGCTTAGAGGTTCCAAATGGCTACACCTTC. Filled out from reference TRBV7-2 and TRBJ1-2, the complete variable domain reads GAGVSQSPSNKVTEKGKDVELRCDPISGHTALYWYRQSLGQGLEFLIYFQGNSAPDKSGLPSDRFSAERTGGSVSTLTIQRTQQEDSAVYLCASSLEVPNGYTFGSGTRLTVV.